Listed below are T cell receptor beta chains from one sample, sequenced in a study of cytotoxic CD8 clonotypes in ibrutinib-treated CLL. Generated by immunoSEQ multiplex PCR, the TCRdb table keeps only in-frame clones and is missing some. Among 200,000 to 250,000 clones, nearly 80% were seen once, and the ten largest hold roughly an eighth. Sequences were derived from PBMCs, sampled after 12 months of ibrutinib treatment. Receptors originate from a human donor with chronic lymphocytic leukemia. Each CDR3 is given with its conserved first and last residue. D genes are given only for firm matches. Size is omitted from some rows. Given values are once, few, many or a class for expanded clones.

D	size	V	J	CDR3	DNA
-	-	TRBV5-6	TRBJ2-7	CASSLNYYEQYF	TGTGCCAGCAGCTTAAACTACTACGAGCAGTACTTC
TRBD2	-	TRBV4-2	TRBJ2-1	CASSAGLAAPQFF	TGTGCCAGCAGCGCCGGACTAGCCGCTCCGCAGTTCTTC
TRBD1	few	TRBV2	TRBJ1-2	CASSLTGMGYGYTF	TGTGCCAGCAGTCTGACAGGGATGGGCTATGGCTACACCTTC
TRBD1	-	TRBV18	TRBJ2-7	CASSSGTGGSYEQYF	TGTGCCAGCTCATCCGGGACAGGGGGTTCCTACGAGCAGTACTTC
-	-	TRBV11-2	TRBJ1-2	CASSLEYGVALGGYTF	TGTGCCAGCAGCTTAGAGTATGGCGTAGCTCTGGGTGGCTACACCTTC
-	many	TRBV25-1	TRBJ2-7	CADPEGAPYEQYF	TGTGCGGACCCGGAGGGGGCCCCCTACGAGCAGTACTTC
TRBD2	-	TRBV6-1	TRBJ2-5	CASSSGTRQETQYF	TGTGCCAGCAGTAGCGGGACCCGCCAAGAGACCCAGTACTTC
-	-	TRBV6-6	TRBJ1-5	CASSTQGFQPQHF	TGTGCCAGCAGTACCCAGGGTTTTCAGCCCCAGCATTTT
-	-	TRBV19	TRBJ1-5	CASSIRQVVSSNQPQHF	TGTGCCAGTAGTATTAGACAGGTTGTTTCGAGCAATCAGCCCCAGCATTTT
-	-	TRBV29-1	TRBJ2-3	CSVQGRLTDTQYF	TGCAGCGTCCAGGGGCGATTGACAGATACGCAGTATTTT
-	-	TRBV7-2	TRBJ2-2	CASSLAPGINTGELFF	TGTGCCAGCAGCTTAGCCCCAGGGATAAACACCGGGGAGCTGTTTTTT
-	-	TRBV6-5	TRBJ2-7	CASSKRQSNYEQYF	TGTGCCAGCAGTAAACGACAGTCAAACTACGAGCAGTACTTC
TRBD1	many	TRBV5-1	TRBJ1-4	CASSPTGGTNEKLFF	TGCGCCAGCAGTCCGACAGGGGGGACTAATGAAAAACTGTTTTTT
TRBD1	-	TRBV28	TRBJ1-4	CASSFRTGGYEKLFF	TGTGCCAGCAGTTTCCGGACAGGGGGTTATGAAAAACTGTTTTTT
TRBD2	once	TRBV25-1	TRBJ2-7	CASSVSRNVLAGSEQYF	TGTGCCAGCAGTGTATCACGAAATGTCCTAGCGGGAAGCGAGCAGTACTTC
-	-	TRBV6-1	TRBJ2-3	CASSGASASTQYF	TGTGCCAGCAGTGGCGCCTCGGCTTCTACGCAGTATTTT
-	few	TRBV7-9	TRBJ2-1	CASSQRGEPYNEQFF	TGTGCCAGCAGCCAAAGGGGGGAGCCCTACAATGAGCAGTTCTTC
-	once	TRBV28	TRBJ1-4	CASSLEGPTNEKLFF	TGTGCCAGCAGTTTAGAGGGTCCAACTAATGAAAAACTGTTTTTT
-	-	TRBV4-2	TRBJ2-5	CASSQGGQETQYF	TGTGCCAGCAGCCAAGGTGGACAAGAGACCCAGTACTTC
TRBD1	-	TRBV28	TRBJ2-7	CAISQGTYEQYF	TGTGCCATTTCACAGGGGACCTACGAGCAGTACTTC
-	-	TRBV9	TRBJ2-3	CASSVVLGGDTQYF	TGTGCCAGCAGCGTAGTATTAGGGGGAGATACGCAGTATTTT
TRBD1	-	TRBV5-1	TRBJ1-2	CASSLDYRGRDGYTF	TGCGCCAGCAGCTTGGACTACAGGGGGCGGGATGGCTACACCTTC
-	-	TRBV19	TRBJ1-1	CASTLGGSNTEAFF	TGTGCCAGTACCCTGGGAGGTTCGAACACTGAAGCTTTCTTT
-	-	TRBV6-4	TRBJ2-3	CASSDSSGGTQYF	TGTGCCAGCAGTGACTCGTCCGGGGGTACGCAGTATTTT
TRBD2	once	TRBV28	TRBJ2-3	CASTTQAGVTDTQYF	TGTGCCAGCACCACACAAGCGGGAGTCACAGATACGCAGTATTTT
-	few	TRBV5-1	TRBJ1-3	CASSLETAGNTIYF	TGCGCCAGCAGCTTGGAGACAGCTGGAAACACCATATATTTT
TRBD1	-	TRBV5-8	TRBJ2-7	CASSSTGGEGSYEQYF	TGTGCCAGCAGCAGCACAGGGGGCGAGGGATCCTACGAGCAGTACTTC
TRBD2	-	TRBV4-2	TRBJ2-6	CASRGTSGSAGANVLTF	TGTGCCAGCAGAGGGACTAGCGGTAGCGCTGGGGCCAACGTCCTGACTTTC
TRBD1	-	TRBV5-1	TRBJ1-2	CASSPAGGNYGYTF	TGCGCCAGCAGCCCGGCAGGGGGGAACTATGGCTACACCTTC
TRBD1	once	TRBV28	TRBJ2-3	CASGDRGTDTQYF	TGTGCCAGCGGGGACAGGGGTACAGATACGCAGTATTTT
TRBD2	-	TRBV13	TRBJ2-7	CASSFLAGVDNEQYF	TGTGCCAGCAGCTTCTTAGCGGGAGTAGACAACGAGCAGTACTTC
-	-	TRBV6-1	TRBJ1-2	CASSEAPVTNYGYTF	TGTGCCAGCAGTGAAGCGCCGGTCACTAACTATGGCTACACCTTC
-	-	TRBV6-1	TRBJ2-2	CASSELGSGGELFF	TGTGCCAGCAGTGAATTGGGTTCCGGCGGGGAGCTGTTTTTT
-	once	TRBV6-1	TRBJ1-1	CASSDEDLWNTEAFF	TGTGCCAGCAGTGACGAGGACTTATGGAACACTGAAGCTTTCTTT
-	-	TRBV6-5	TRBJ1-2	CASSRRFNYGYTF	TGTGCCAGCAGTCGCAGGTTCAACTATGGCTACACCTTC
-	-	TRBV9	TRBJ1-5	CASSRGGYQPQHF	TGTGCCAGCAGCCGGGGAGGTTATCAGCCCCAGCATTTT
-	-	TRBV5-1	TRBJ2-6	CASSSGTSGGANVLTF	TGCGCCAGCAGCTCGGGGACCTCGGGTGGGGCCAACGTCCTGACTTTC
-	-	TRBV5-6	TRBJ2-5	CASSLGVGQETQYF	TGTGCCAGCAGCTTGGGGGTGGGTCAAGAGACCCAGTACTTC
TRBD1	-	TRBV25-1	TRBJ2-1	CASSEYIQEQGVYNEQFF	TGTGCCAGCAGTGAATATATTCAGGAGCAGGGGGTATACAATGAGCAGTTCTTC
-	-	TRBV29-1	TRBJ2-5	CSVVKGAGETQYF	TGCAGCGTTGTTAAGGGGGCGGGGGAGACCCAGTACTTC
-	few	TRBV4-1	TRBJ1-2	CASSPGTLRGYGYTF	TGCGCCAGCAGTCCAGGGACTCTCCGGGGATATGGCTACACCTTC
-	few	TRBV5-1	TRBJ2-1	CASRSLASGHNEQFF	TGCGCCAGCAGAAGTCTAGCTTCGGGCCACAATGAGCAGTTCTTC
-	-	TRBV10-1	TRBJ1-1	CASSEGAGADTEAFF	TGCGCCAGCAGTGAGGGGGCAGGGGCGGACACTGAAGCTTTCTTT
-	-	TRBV7-9	TRBJ1-5	CASSLQGGSGQPQHF	TGTGCCAGCAGCTTACAGGGAGGATCGGGTCAGCCCCAGCATTTT
-	-	TRBV5-4	TRBJ1-4	CASSQESDEKLFF	TGTGCCAGCAGCCAGGAGTCGGATGAAAAACTGTTTTTT
-	few	TRBV1	TRBJ2-2	CTSSQAPGTSITGELFF	TGCACCAGCAGCCAAGCCCCTGGGACTAGCATAACCGGGGAGCTGTTTTTT
-	-	TRBV10-2	TRBJ2-7	CASTGQRAYEQYF	TGCGCCAGCACGGGACAGCGGGCCTACGAGCAGTACTTC
-	many	TRBV19	TRBJ2-3	CASSNSGSDTQYF	TGTGCCAGTAGCAATAGCGGTTCAGATACGCAGTATTTT
-	-	TRBV6-1	TRBJ1-2	CASSEAWRASGYTF	TGTGCCAGCAGTGAAGCTTGGAGGGCGTCGGGCTACACCTTC
TRBD1	-	TRBV6-6	TRBJ1-1	CASSQQGFEAFF	TGTGCCAGCAGTCAACAGGGGTTTGAAGCTTTCTTT
-	-	TRBV14	TRBJ2-7	CASSQGKQYF	TGTGCCAGCAGCCAGGGGAAGCAGTACTTC
-	many	TRBV19	TRBJ1-2	CASTGQPNYGYTF	TGTGCCAGTACTGGACAGCCCAACTATGGCTACACCTTC
TRBD2	-	TRBV11-1	TRBJ2-3	CASTHLGGSTDTQYF	TGTGCCAGCACCCACCTGGGCGGGAGTACAGATACGCAGTATTTT
TRBD2	-	TRBV27	TRBJ2-7	CASGGGDFYEQYF	TGTGCCAGCGGGGGAGGGGATTTCTACGAGCAGTACTTC